The clone carrying this T cell receptor beta chain has more than one count but fewer than ten. Libraries were prepared by immunoSEQ multiplex PCR; TCRdb keeps only in-frame clonotypes and omits some of them. The repertoire holds roughly 2.5 million clones, with 90% to 95% as singletons. Germline V gene sequence: CDR1 ENHRY, CDR2 SYGVKD. The CDR3 totals 12 residues. Trimming removed 6 bases at V and 8 bases at J, with 11 bases between. CD4+ cells yielded CD45RA+ naive and CD45RA-negative memory subsets. The data were obtained in a study of shared clonotypes between healthy human individuals. The overall study: Used for every donor were three CD4 naive, three CD4 memory, two CD8 naive and one CD8 memory plate.

The sequence came from a man aged 18 to 30 in good health. The sample consisted of naive CD4+ T cells sorted from blood. Sample subset: CD45RA+ positively selected. The chain combines TRBV10-3 with TRBJ1-5, with D possibly being TRBD1 (5 bases). CDR3 nucleotide sequence: TGTGCCATCAGGGAACGGGACGAGCCCCAGCATTTT. Protein: CAIRERDEPQHF.